This T cell receptor (beta chain) originates from a study of T cell changes during pregnancy in multiple sclerosis. Germline CDR1 SGHDN, CDR2 FVKESK. The V gene lost 3 bases and the J gene lost 2 bases, with 12 bases spanning the gap. The CDR3 runs to 15 residues. The protocol was immunoSEQ multiplex PCR, while the TCRdb copy is restricted to in-frame clones and leaves out a portion. The sample lists 93,000 or so clones, around 90% occurring once. This receptor was taken from a female donor with multiple sclerosis, enrolled in a pregnancy study. V gene TRBV14 combines with J gene TRBJ2-3, with TRBD2 as a possible D gene (6 bases). The sequenced sample was peripheral blood, obtained before pregnancy. CDR3 region: CASSQRSGPTDTQYF. The CDR3 nucleotides are TGTGCCAGCAGCCAGCGTAGCGGCCCCACAGATACGCAGTATTTT.